This TCR beta chain originates from a study of blood T cells in healthy people across ages. Study context: The capture of about one barcoded beta molecule per two T cells was achieved by template switching.

This CDR3 contains 16 residues. Germline V gives CDR1 LGHDT, CDR2 YNNKEL (reference sequence). The V end lost 2 bases, the J end lost 0 bases, and 14 bases lay between the germline ends. This clonotype was recorded many times. A sample-barcoded 5' primer and a J-beta primer mix were used in a second PCR of roughly 7 to 11 cycles. Every sample produced at least 3 million CDR3-containing paired-end reads. TCRdb redid the calling of the 5' RACE reads with MiXCR, one entry per CDR3 protein. The sample consists of about 750,000 distinct CDR3 sequences, roughly 50% of them appearing once. Roughly 10 milliliters of peripheral blood were drawn from each donor into EDTA-treated tubes.

The sequence was obtained from a man older than 75 in good health. The sequenced sample was blood. The chain has TRBV3-1 and TRBJ2-7, with TRBD2 as a possible D gene (5 bases). Here the CDR3 reads CASSQLRRGSSYEQYF. Written as DNA, the CDR3 is TGTGCCAGCAGCCAACTTAGACGGGGAAGCTCCTACGAGCAGTACTTC.